This T cell receptor beta chain originates from a study of CD8 T cells in Susac syndrome. A quantity of roughly 0.5 to 1 ug RNA underwent reverse transcription using random hexamers. Multiplex immunoSEQ PCR targeted 54 Vbeta and 13 Jbeta TCR beta segments. TCRdb redid the calling of the immunoSEQ multiplex PCR reads with MiXCR, one entry per CDR3 protein. The profile shows about 400,000 distinct CDR3 sequences, approximately 85% of them singletons. Trimming stripped 2 bases from V and 3 bases from J, with 14 bases between. The CDR3 totals 15 residues. Germline values: CDR1 MNHEY, CDR2 SMNVEV (reference sequence). TCR beta sequences were obtained from blood CD8+ and CD4+ T cells. Each multiple sclerosis control was a treatment-naive patient with relapsing-remitting disease that was either stable or active. TEMRA cells were FACS-enriched, with CD8+ and CD4+ T cells isolated negatively.

The origin of this receptor is a human donor with multiple sclerosis. The chain joins TRBV27 to TRBJ2-7; D ambiguous. The sample was CD8+ T cells from PBMCs. CDR3 residues: CASSLAMGGFYEQYF. The CDR3 DNA sequence: TGTGCCAGCAGTTTAGCAATGGGTGGGTTCTACGAGCAGTACTTC.